This paragraph covers one TCR beta chain sequence. Its antigen is currently unknown. The CDR3 spans 14 residues. V was pared by 9 bases and J by 4 bases, with 16 bases between. Germline V CDR1 and CDR2: SGDLS, YYNGEE. The data derive from a study of OX40 agonist ivuxolimab in advanced cancers. The protocol was immunoSEQ multiplex PCR, while the TCRdb copy is restricted to in-frame clones and leaves out a portion. The sample holds under 80,000 clones, roughly four fifths seen once. Study-level points and caveats: Expanded clones belonging to CD8+ T cells outnumbered, on average, those of CD4+.

The rearrangement links TRBV9 to TRBJ1-4, with D possibly TRBD1 on 5 matching bases. The sequencing here drew on CD4+ or CD8+ T cells sorted from blood, taken in a trial of the OX40 agonist ivuxolimab. This receptor was taken from an adult with an advanced solid tumor such as melanoma, head and neck, liver or kidney cancer. The CDR3 sequence is CAIPTRERNEKLFF. CDR3 sequence (DNA): TGTGCCATCCCAACCAGGGAGCGTAATGAAAAACTGTTTTTT.